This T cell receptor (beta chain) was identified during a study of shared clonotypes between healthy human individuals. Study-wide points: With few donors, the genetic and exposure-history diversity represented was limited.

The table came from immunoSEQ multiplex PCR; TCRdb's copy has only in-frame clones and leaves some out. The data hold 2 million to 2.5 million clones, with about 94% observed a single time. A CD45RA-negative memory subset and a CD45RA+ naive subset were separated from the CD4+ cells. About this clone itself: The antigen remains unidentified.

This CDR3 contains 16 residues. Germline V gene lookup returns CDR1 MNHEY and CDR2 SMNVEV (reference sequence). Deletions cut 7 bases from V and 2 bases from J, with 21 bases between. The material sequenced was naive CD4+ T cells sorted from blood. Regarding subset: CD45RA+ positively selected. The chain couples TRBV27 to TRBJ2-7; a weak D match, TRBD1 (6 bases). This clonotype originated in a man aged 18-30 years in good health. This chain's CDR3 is CASTLKSGQRTYEQYF. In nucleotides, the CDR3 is TGTGCCAGCACCCTTAAGAGTGGACAGAGAACCTACGAGCAGTACTTC.